The 15 T cell receptor beta chains in this list originate from one sample, sequenced in a study of PD-1 blockade in classical Hodgkin lymphoma. The method was immunoSEQ multiplex PCR; TCRdb's version includes in-frame clones alone and lacks a portion of them. The sample gives some 41,000 clones, 86% of which show up once; around 5% is in the top ten. Relapse was seen in all patients after autologous stem cell transplantation, and brentuximab vedotin exposure was variable. Sequenced here: peripheral blood mononuclear cells (PBMCs), sampled before the second cycle of nivolumab. The receptor source for this set is a human donor with classical Hodgkin lymphoma.

This clone was counted a single time. The chain uses TRBV1 and TRBJ2-1; the D call of TRBD2 is as the table states it, not checked on the DNA. TRBV1 is tagged as a pseudogene. There are 12 residues in the CDR3. The CDR3 sequence is CTSSQPGVIRFF. CDR3 sequence (DNA): TGCACCAGCAGTCAACCGGGAGTCATTCGGTTCTTC.

The chain couples TRBV28 to TRBJ2-1, with 15 bases matching TRBD2. CDR1 MDHEN and CDR2 SYDVKM come from the germline V gene. V shed 7 bases, J shed 15 bases, and the junction held 10 bases outside the gene matches. The CDR3 is 14 amino acids. The CDR3 nucleotides read TGTGCCAGCACCAGGACTAGCGGGAGGGCCCCATGGTTCTTC. It encodes CASTRTSGRAPWFF.

The V call is TRBV7-2, the J call TRBJ2-1; D not resolved. Germline V CDR1 and CDR2: SGHTA, FQGNSA. The CDR3 sequence is 13 residues long. V lost 6 bases, J lost 4 bases, and 10 bases lay in between. CDR3 protein: CASRGNTYNEQFF. The CDR3 coding sequence is TGTGCCAGCAGAGGGAACACATACAATGAGCAGTTCTTC.

The chain uses TRBV28 and TRBJ1-4; TRBD1 is a possible D gene (5 bases). The CDR3 runs to 14 residues. Trimming left V 5 bases short and J 7 bases short, with 14 bases between. Germline-derived CDR1 and CDR2 are MDHEN and SYDVKM. CDR3 region: CASSGGGRVEKLFF. CDR3 DNA sequence: TGTGCCAGCAGTGGGGGGGGAAGGGTTGAAAAACTGTTTTTT.

The chain couples TRBV19 to TRBJ2-6; D ambiguous. Trimming took 1 base from V and 0 from J, leaving 1 base between them. This CDR3 is built from 14 residues. CDR1 and CDR2 from the germline V gene are LNHDA and SQIVND (reference sequence). The DNA of the CDR3 is TGTGCCAGTAGTATAGGCTCTGGGGCCAACGTCCTGACTTTC. Encoded protein: CASSIGSGANVLTF.

The chain uses TRBV20-1 and TRBJ2-3; D unresolved. This CDR3 is built from 11 residues. Germline CDR1 is DFQATT and CDR2 is SNEGSKA (reference sequence). The V and J ends lost 6 bases and 6 bases respectively, with 10 bases between them. Written as DNA, the CDR3 is TGCAGTGCAAAGACCCTCGATACGCAGTATTTT. This sequence encodes CSAKTLDTQYF.

The DNA of the CDR3 is TGTGCCATCAAGGGGTCCTACAATGAGCAGTTCTTC. It is translated as CAIKGSYNEQFF. The V gene is TRBV6-1, the J gene TRBJ2-1; TRBD1 is a possible D gene (5 bases). Trimming pared 10 bases from V and 1 base from J, leaving 8 bases between. Germline CDR1 is MNHNS and CDR2 is SASEGT. The CDR3 spans 12 residues.

The V call is TRBV7-4, the J call TRBJ2-6; possibly TRBD2 for D (7 bases). The V gene's germline CDR1 is SGHVT and CDR2 SQSDAQ. The CDR3 loop spans 15 amino acids. With 10 bases removed from V and 0 bases from J, the gap between germline ends came to 13 bases. CDR3 protein: CAIKGGASGANVLTF. CDR3 in DNA: TGTGCCATTAAGGGGGGGGCCTCTGGGGCCAACGTCCTGACTTTC.

The chain carries TRBV4-1 and TRBJ2-2; D unclear. This CDR3 spans 12 amino acids. V lost 3 bases to trimming and J lost 6 bases, with 5 bases between them. Germline CDR1 and CDR2: MGHRA and YSYEKL. CDR3 amino acids: CASSHAPGELFF. The CDR3 region has the DNA TGCGCCAGCAGCCATGCCCCCGGGGAGCTGTTTTTT.

The CDR3 DNA is TGCGCCAGCAGCTCCCAGCGGGGGACCTCCTACAATGAGCAGTTCTTC. Protein sequence: CASSSQRGTSYNEQFF. The V call is TRBV5-1, the J call TRBJ2-1, with 8 bases fitting TRBD2. Germline CDR1 SGHRS, CDR2 YFSETQ. This CDR3 has 16 residues. With 3 bases clipped from V and 0 bases from J, the junction kept 5 bases outside the gene matches.

The V call is TRBV6-5, the J call TRBJ1-4; 7 bases map to TRBD1. Trimming cost V 2 bases and J 10 bases; bases outside gene matches: 7. Germline CDR1 is MNHEY and CDR2 is SVGAGI. The CDR3 has 14 amino acids. The CDR3 reads CASSYAGQYGKLFF. The CDR3 DNA reads as TGTGCCAGCAGTTACGCGGGACAGTACGGAAAACTGTTTTTT.

V usage is TRBV7-9 and J usage is TRBJ2-1; D call uncertain. Germline V gene sequence: CDR1 SEHNR, CDR2 FQNEAQ (reference sequence). Trimming removed 4 bases at V and 5 bases at J, with 21 bases between. This CDR3 is built from 17 residues. In DNA form, the CDR3 reads TGTGCCAGCAGCTCCGATTCTTACCCTCACTTCGACAATGAGCAGTTCTTC. It translates to CASSSDSYPHFDNEQFF. Variable domain in full (rest from reference TRBV7-9 and TRBJ2-1): DTGVSQNPRHKITKRGQNVTFRCDPISEHNRLYWYRQTLGQGPEFLTYFQNEAQLEKSRLLSDRFSAERPKGSFSTLEIQRTEQGDSAMYLCASSSDSYPHFDNEQFFGPGTRLTVL.

The V and J genes are TRBV5-4 and TRBJ2-1; 11 bases are a match to TRBD2. The CDR3 is 16 residues long. Germline V gives CDR1 SGHNT, CDR2 YYREEE (reference sequence). V lost 3 bases and J lost 8; bases outside the gene matches: 10. CDR3 in DNA: TGTGCCAGCAGCTCGAGAACTAGCGGGAGATTATATGAGCAGTTCTTC. Translating gives CASSSRTSGRLYEQFF.

The rearrangement joins TRBV5-1 to TRBJ1-4, with 11 bases matching TRBD1. Looked up from germline, CDR1 is SGHRS and CDR2 is YFSETQ. The CDR3 contains 16 residues. V was clipped by 0 bases and J by 7 bases; unmatched bases: 5. DNA of the CDR3: TGCGCCAGCAGCTTGGCCGGGGACAGGGGGAGTGAAAAACTGTTTTTT. Its protein is CASSLAGDRGSEKLFF.

The V gene is TRBV18, the J gene TRBJ2-1; a weak D match, TRBD2 (6 bases). Germline lookup yields CDR1 KGHSH and CDR2 LQKENI. This CDR3 spans 17 amino acids. V lost 0 bases and J lost 2, with 14 bases in between. The CDR3 DNA sequence: TGTGCCAGCTCACCACCATCGCGGCTAGCGACCTACAATGAGCAGTTCTTC. This gives the protein CASSPPSRLATYNEQFF.